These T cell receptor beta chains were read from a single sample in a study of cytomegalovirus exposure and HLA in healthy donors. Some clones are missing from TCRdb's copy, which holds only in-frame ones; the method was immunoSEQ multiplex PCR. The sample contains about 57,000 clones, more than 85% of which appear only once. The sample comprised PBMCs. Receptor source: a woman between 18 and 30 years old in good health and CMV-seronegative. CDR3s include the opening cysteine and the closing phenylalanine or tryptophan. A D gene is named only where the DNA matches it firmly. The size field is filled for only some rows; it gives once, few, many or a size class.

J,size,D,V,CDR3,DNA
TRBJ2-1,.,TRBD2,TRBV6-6,CASSYVLAGVGGEQFF,TGTGCCAGCAGTTACGTACTAGCGGGAGTAGGGGGTGAGCAGTTCTTC
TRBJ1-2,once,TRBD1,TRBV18,CASSRQGAQGYTF,TGTGCCAGCTCAAGACAGGGGGCGCAAGGCTACACCTTC
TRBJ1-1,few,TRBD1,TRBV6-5,CASRYRTGGSAEAFF,TGTGCCAGCAGATATAGGACAGGGGGCTCCGCTGAAGCTTTCTTT
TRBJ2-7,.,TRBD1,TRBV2,CASTQTGTGAYEQYF,TGTGCCAGCACCCAAACCGGGACAGGGGCCTACGAGCAGTACTTC
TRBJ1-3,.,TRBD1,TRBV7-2,CASSLRQGFGNTIYF,TGTGCCAGCAGCTTAAGACAGGGTTTTGGAAACACCATATATTTT
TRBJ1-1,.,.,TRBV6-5,CASSSPQGGRAFF,TGTGCCAGCAGTTCCCCCCAGGGTGGGAGGGCTTTCTTT
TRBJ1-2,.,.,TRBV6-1,CASSAGGAASGYTF,TGTGCCAGCAGTGCGGGGGGGGCTGCTTCGGGCTACACCTTC
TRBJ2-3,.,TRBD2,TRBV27,CASSLSWLAGADTQYF,TGTGCCAGCAGTTTATCGTGGCTAGCGGGAGCAGATACGCAGTATTTT
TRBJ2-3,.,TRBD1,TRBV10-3,CAIRSGTGGEDTQYF,TGTGCCATCAGATCCGGGACAGGGGGCGAGGATACGCAGTATTTT
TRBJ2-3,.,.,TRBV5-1,CASSPKTGSDTQYF,TGCGCCAGCAGCCCCAAAACAGGGTCGGATACGCAGTATTTT
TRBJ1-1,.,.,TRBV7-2,CASSLTMLNTEAFF,TGTGCCAGCAGCTTAACAATGTTGAACACTGAAGCTTTCTTT
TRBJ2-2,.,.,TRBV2,CASSEIRGDTGELFF,TGTGCCAGCAGTGAGATCAGGGGGGACACCGGGGAGCTGTTTTTT
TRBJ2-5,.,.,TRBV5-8,CASSFIAVETQYF,TGTGCCAGCAGCTTTATCGCGGTGGAGACCCAGTACTTC
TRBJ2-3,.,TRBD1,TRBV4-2,CASSHLSGTGFLFTDTQYF,TGTGCCAGCAGCCATCTTTCCGGGACAGGGTTTTTATTTACAGATACGCAGTATTTT
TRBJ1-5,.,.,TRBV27,CATWEGGQPQHF,TGTGCCACTTGGGAGGGAGGTCAGCCCCAGCATTTT
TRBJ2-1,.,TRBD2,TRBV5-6,CASSLEPGLAGVSNEQFF,TGTGCCAGCAGCTTGGAACCGGGACTAGCGGGAGTAAGTAATGAGCAGTTCTTC
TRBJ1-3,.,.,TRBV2,CASIPDSGNTIYF,TGTGCCAGCATCCCAGATTCTGGAAACACCATATATTTT
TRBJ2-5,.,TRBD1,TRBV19,CASGTGGAETQYF,TGTGCCAGCGGGACAGGGGGCGCAGAGACCCAGTACTTC
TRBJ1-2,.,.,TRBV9,CASSVVGGAYGYTF,TGTGCCAGCAGCGTAGTCGGGGGGGCGTATGGCTACACCTTC
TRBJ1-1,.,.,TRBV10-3,CAVHSGQMNTEAFF,TGTGCCGTCCATTCAGGACAGATGAACACTGAAGCTTTCTTT
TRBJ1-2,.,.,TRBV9,CASSPSGENYGYTF,TGTGCCAGCAGCCCCAGCGGGGAAAACTATGGCTACACCTTC
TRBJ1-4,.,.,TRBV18,CASSPPEQSNEKLFF,TGTGCCAGCTCACCACCGGAACAGAGTAATGAAAAACTGTTTTTT
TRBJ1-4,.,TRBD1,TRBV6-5,CASRRQGVGEKLFF,TGTGCCAGCAGACGACAGGGGGTAGGAGAAAAACTGTTTTTT
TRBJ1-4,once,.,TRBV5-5,CASSLAIREKLFF,TGTGCCAGCAGCTTGGCTATACGTGAAAAACTGTTTTTT
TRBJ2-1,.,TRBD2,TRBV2,CASTISGGLLAGYNEQFF,TGTGCCAGCACAATCAGCGGGGGGCTTCTCGCCGGATACAATGAGCAGTTCTTC
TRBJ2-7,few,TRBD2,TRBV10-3,CAIGSGGAYEQYF,TGTGCCATCGGTAGCGGGGGGGCCTACGAGCAGTACTTC
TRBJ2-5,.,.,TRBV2,CASSASVQETQYF,TGTGCCAGCAGTGCCAGCGTCCAAGAGACCCAGTACTTC
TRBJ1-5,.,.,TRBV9,CASSGPPVNQPQHF,TGTGCCAGCAGCGGTCCCCCGGTTAATCAGCCCCAGCATTTT
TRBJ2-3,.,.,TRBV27,CASRLTRSDTQYF,TGTGCCAGCAGGCTAACCCGGTCAGATACGCAGTATTTT
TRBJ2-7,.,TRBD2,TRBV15,CATSSPGGDVSYEQYF,TGTGCCACCAGCAGTCCCGGGGGGGACGTTTCCTACGAGCAGTACTTC
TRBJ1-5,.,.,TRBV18,CASSRLGFYSNQPQHF,TGTGCCAGCTCCCGACTGGGTTTTTATAGCAATCAGCCCCAGCATTTT
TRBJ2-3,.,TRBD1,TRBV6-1,CASSEWDRVTDTQYF,TGTGCCAGCAGTGAATGGGACAGGGTCACAGATACGCAGTATTTT
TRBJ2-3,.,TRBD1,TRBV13,CASSFPRGRTDTQYF,TGTGCCAGCAGTTTTCCCAGGGGGCGAACAGATACGCAGTATTTT
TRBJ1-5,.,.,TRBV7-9,CASSPRGNNQPQHF,TGTGCCAGCAGTCCCAGGGGAAATAATCAGCCCCAGCATTTT
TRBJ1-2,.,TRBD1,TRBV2,CASSHLQGAPIYGYTF,TGTGCCAGCAGTCACCTACAGGGGGCGCCGATCTATGGCTACACCTTC
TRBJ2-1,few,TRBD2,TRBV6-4,CASSAEAAGGYNEQFF,TGTGCCAGCAGTGCCGAGGCGGCGGGGGGGTACAATGAGCAGTTCTTC
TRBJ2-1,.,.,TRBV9,CASSVELYNEQFF,TGTGCCAGCAGCGTAGAACTCTACAATGAGCAGTTCTTC
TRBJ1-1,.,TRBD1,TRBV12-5,CATQGGSGVRHTEAFF,TGTGCTACCCAGGGGGGCTCAGGGGTCCGGCACACTGAAGCTTTCTTT
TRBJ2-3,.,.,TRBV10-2,CASTRVGTDTQYF,TGCGCCAGCACCCGCGTGGGCACAGATACGCAGTATTTT
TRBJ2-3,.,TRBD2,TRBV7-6,CASSPVQGGGAIVDTQYF,TGTGCCAGCAGCCCCGTCCAAGGCGGGGGGGCCATTGTAGATACGCAGTATTTT
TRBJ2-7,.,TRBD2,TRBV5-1,CASSPYQLAGLYEQYF,TGCGCCAGCAGCCCCTACCAACTAGCGGGGTTGTACGAGCAGTACTTC
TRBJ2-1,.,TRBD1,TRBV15,CATSRRDRGYDEQFF,TGTGCCACCAGCAGGAGGGACAGGGGATACGATGAGCAGTTCTTC
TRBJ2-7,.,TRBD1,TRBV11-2,CASSSGTGAFYEQYF,TGTGCCAGCAGCTCCGGGACAGGGGCTTTCTACGAGCAGTACTTC
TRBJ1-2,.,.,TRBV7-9,CASSLERGNGYTF,TGTGCCAGCAGCTTAGAAAGGGGTAATGGCTACACCTTC
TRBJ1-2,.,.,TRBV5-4,CASSSQLRAGYGYTF,TGTGCCAGCAGCTCGCAACTTCGGGCGGGGTATGGCTACACCTTC
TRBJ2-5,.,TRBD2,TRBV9,CASSVGGLAGAQETQYF,TGTGCCAGCAGCGTAGGGGGCCTAGCGGGAGCCCAAGAGACCCAGTACTTC
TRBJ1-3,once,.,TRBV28,CASSGSYSGNTIYF,TGTGCCAGCAGTGGGAGTTACTCTGGAAACACCATATATTTT
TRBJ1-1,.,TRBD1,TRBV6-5,CASSWDSGSEAFF,TGTGCCAGCAGTTGGGACAGCGGTTCTGAAGCTTTCTTT
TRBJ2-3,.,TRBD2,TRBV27,CASSLTGGITDTQYF,TGTGCCAGTTCCCTAACGGGGGGGATAACAGATACGCAGTATTTT
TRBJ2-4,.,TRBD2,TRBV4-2,CASSQDSGGVEDIQYF,TGTGCCAGCAGCCAAGATAGCGGGGGGGTGGAGGACATTCAGTACTTC
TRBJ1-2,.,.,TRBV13,CASSLFQGNYGYTF,TGTGCCAGCAGCTTATTTCAGGGGAACTATGGCTACACCTTC
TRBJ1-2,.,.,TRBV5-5,CASSPIRGAHDGYTF,TGTGCCAGCAGCCCGATACGGGGGGCCCACGATGGCTACACCTTC